This record looks at one T cell receptor (beta chain) sequence and its context. The antigen is undetermined. Use of 60 Vbeta and 13 Jbeta primers characterized the PCR. Only in-frame clones appear in the TCRdb table, and some are missing; sequencing was by immunoSEQ multiplex PCR. The table has around 140,000 clones, 75% seen once. The data derive from a study of cytomegalovirus exposure and HLA in healthy donors. As for the study in general: Falling in the Caucasian-associated ancestry cluster were approximately 84% of 398 genotyped donors.

Overall study findings and caveats: It has been reported that TCR beta sequences accurately predicted the HLA-A and HLA-B alleles of most subjects. Some V segments could not be told apart, so they were left out, TRBV6-2 and TRBV6-3 among them.

This CDR3 has 16 amino acids. From germline, CDR1 is MGHRA and CDR2 YSYEKL. Losses at the gene ends were 2 bases for V and 4 bases for J; bases not matched to a gene: 9. The sequenced material came from PBMCs. The chain carries TRBV4-1 and TRBJ1-2, with TRBD1 matching over 8 bases. The TCR sequence derives from a young man in good health and CMV-seronegative. The CDR3 DNA follows: TGCGCCAGCAGCCAACTGGACAGGGAAAGGGGCTATGGCTACACCTTC. Amino acids: CASSQLDRERGYGYTF.